The present entry profiles one T cell receptor (beta chain) with its context. These data originate in a study of early T cells in non-severe SARS-CoV-2 infection. Unique molecular identifiers were affixed to single, distinct cDNA molecules. TCRdb re-derived calls from the 5' RACE reads in MiXCR, one entry per CDR3 protein. The sample yields nearly 95,000 distinct CDR3 sequences, 16% seen once. Germline CDR1 and CDR2: SEHNR and FQNEAQ (reference sequence). CDR3 size: 13 residues. The V and J ends lost 3 bases and 9 bases, in that order; junction bases with no gene match: 5. The chain is built from TRBV7-9 and TRBJ1-1, with 9 bases matching TRBD1. The clonotype was recovered from an adult who was a healthcare worker with PCR-confirmed SARS-CoV-2 infection or an uninfected control (not recorded which). The sample in question was whole blood, obtained at baseline. The CDR3 region has the DNA TGTGCCAGCAGCTTCCGGGACAGGGCCCAAGCTTTCTTT. Translated, it gives CASSFRDRAQAFF.